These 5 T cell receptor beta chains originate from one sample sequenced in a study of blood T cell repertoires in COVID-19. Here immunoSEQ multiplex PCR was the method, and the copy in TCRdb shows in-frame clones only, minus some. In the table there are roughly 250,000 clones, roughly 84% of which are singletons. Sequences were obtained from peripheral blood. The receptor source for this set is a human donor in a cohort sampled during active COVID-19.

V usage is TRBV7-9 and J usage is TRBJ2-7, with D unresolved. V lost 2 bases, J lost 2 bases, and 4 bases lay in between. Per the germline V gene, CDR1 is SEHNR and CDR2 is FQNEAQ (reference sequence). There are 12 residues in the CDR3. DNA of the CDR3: TGTGCCAGCAGCTTAAACACCTACGAGCAGTACTTC. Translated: CASSLNTYEQYF.

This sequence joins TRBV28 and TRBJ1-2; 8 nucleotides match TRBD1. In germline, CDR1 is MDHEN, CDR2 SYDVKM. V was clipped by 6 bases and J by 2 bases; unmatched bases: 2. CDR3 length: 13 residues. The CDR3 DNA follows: TGTGCCAGCAGGGGACAGGAAAACTATGGCTACACCTTC. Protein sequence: CASRGQENYGYTF.

DNA of the CDR3: TGTGCCAGCTCACCAGGGAGGGACCTCTATAATTCACCCCTCCACTTT. This encodes CASSPGRDLYNSPLHF. This chain joins TRBV18 and TRBJ1-6; possibly TRBD1 for D (5 bases). The germline V gene has CDR1 KGHSH and CDR2 LQKENI. The V end lost 2 bases, the J end lost 3 bases, and 11 bases lay between the germline ends. This CDR3 region has 16 residues.

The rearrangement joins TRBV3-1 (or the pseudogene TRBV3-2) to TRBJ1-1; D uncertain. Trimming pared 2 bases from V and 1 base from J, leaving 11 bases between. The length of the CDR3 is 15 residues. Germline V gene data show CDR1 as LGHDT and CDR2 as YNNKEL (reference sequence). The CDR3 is CASSQLAQKNTEAFF. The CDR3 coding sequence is TGTGCCAGCAGCCAATTAGCTCAGAAGAACACTGAAGCTTTCTTT.

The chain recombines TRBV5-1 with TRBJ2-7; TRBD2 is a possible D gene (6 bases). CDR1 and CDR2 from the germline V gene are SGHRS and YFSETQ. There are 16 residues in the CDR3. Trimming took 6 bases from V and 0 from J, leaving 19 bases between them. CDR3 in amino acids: CASMRLGTESSYEQYF. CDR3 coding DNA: TGCGCCAGCATGAGGCTCGGGACTGAGAGCTCCTACGAGCAGTACTTC.